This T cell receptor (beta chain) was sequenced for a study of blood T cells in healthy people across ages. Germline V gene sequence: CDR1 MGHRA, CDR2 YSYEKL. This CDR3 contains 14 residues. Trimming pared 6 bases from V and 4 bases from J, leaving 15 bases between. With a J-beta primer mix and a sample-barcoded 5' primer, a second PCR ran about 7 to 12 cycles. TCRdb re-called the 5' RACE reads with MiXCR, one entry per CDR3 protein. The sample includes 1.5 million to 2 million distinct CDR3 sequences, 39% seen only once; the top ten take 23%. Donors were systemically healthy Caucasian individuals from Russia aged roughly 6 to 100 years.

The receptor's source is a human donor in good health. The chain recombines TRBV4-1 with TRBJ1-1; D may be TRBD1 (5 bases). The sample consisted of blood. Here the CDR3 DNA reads TGCGCCAGCAGTAGGGGTAGGGGAAGCACTGAAGCTTTCTTT. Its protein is CASSRGRGSTEAFF.